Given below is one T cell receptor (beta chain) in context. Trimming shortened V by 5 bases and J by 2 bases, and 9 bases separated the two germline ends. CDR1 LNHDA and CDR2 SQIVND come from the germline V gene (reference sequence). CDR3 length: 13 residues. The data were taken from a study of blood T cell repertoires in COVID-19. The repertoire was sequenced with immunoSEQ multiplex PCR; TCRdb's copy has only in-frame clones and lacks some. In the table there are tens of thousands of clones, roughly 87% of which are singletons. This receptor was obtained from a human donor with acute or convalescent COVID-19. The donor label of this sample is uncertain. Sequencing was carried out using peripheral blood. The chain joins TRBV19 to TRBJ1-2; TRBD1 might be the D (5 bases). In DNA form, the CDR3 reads TGTGCCAGTAGTTCGGACACAAACTATGGCTACACCTTC. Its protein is CASSSDTNYGYTF.